This TCR beta chain is drawn from a study of T cell responses to AZD1222 COVID-19 vaccine. Study-wide findings and caveats: Spike-specific TCR breadth and depth grew following two AZD1222 doses.

About this clone: Its antigen is not identified.

The assay was immunoSEQ multiplex PCR, and TCRdb's table has in-frame clones only and misses some. The table includes about 150,000 clones, over 75% detected once. V lost 6 bases to trimming and J lost 1 base, with 9 bases between them. This CDR3 has 13 amino acids. The V gene's germline CDR1 is MGHDK and CDR2 SYGVNS. The rearrangement links TRBV25-1 to TRBJ1-2, with D hard to call. This TCR was sampled from an adult who received the MenACWY meningococcal vaccine as a control. Material: peripheral blood, obtained 28 days after the second dose of the MenACWY control vaccine. The CDR3 spells CASSRVDNYGYTF. In nucleotides, the CDR3 is TGTGCCAGCAGCCGGGTGGATAACTATGGCTACACCTTC.